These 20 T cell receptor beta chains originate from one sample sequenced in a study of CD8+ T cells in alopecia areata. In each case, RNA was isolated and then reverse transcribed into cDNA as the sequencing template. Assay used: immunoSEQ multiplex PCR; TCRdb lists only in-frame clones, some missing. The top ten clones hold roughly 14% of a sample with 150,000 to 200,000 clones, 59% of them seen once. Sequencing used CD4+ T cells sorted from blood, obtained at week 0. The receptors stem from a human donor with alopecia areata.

The CDR3 reads CASSFLGGQYGYTF. The CDR3 region has the DNA TGTGCCAGCAGTTTCCTCGGGGGGCAATATGGCTACACCTTC. This chain links TRBV27 with TRBJ1-2; D possibly corresponds to TRBD1 (6 bases). The CDR3 is 14 residues long. Germline V gene sequence: CDR1 MNHEY, CDR2 SMNVEV (reference sequence). Trimming pared 3 bases from V and 5 bases from J, leaving 13 bases between.

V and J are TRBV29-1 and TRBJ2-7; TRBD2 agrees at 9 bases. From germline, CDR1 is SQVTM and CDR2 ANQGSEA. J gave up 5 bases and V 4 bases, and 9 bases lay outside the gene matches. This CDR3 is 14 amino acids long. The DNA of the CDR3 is TGCAGCGTTGTGGGGCGGATAGCGGGGGACGAGCAGTACTTC. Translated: CSVVGRIAGDEQYF.

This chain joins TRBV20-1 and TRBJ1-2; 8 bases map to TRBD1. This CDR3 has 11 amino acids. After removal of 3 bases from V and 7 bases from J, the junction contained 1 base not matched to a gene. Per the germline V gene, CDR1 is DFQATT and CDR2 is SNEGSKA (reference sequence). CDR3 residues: CSASTGGGYTF. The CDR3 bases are TGCAGTGCTAGTACAGGGGGTGGCTACACCTTC.

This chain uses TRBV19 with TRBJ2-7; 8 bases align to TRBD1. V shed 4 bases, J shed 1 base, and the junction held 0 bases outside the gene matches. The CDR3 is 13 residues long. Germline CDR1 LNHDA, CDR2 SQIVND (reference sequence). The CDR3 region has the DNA TGTGCCAGTAGTAGACAGGGGTCCTACGAGCAGTACTTC. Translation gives CASSRQGSYEQYF.

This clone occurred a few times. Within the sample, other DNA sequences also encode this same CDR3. The CDR3 DNA follows: TGCAGCGTGGGGGGGGGCAATCAGCCCCAGCATTTT. This gives the protein CSVGGGNQPQHF. The rearrangement uses TRBV29-1 and TRBJ1-5; TRBD1 might be the D (5 bases). Germline lookup yields CDR1 SQVTM and CDR2 ANQGSEA. The CDR3 is made up of 12 amino acids. The ends were cut back, 6 bases at V and 2 bases at J, with 8 bases in the middle.

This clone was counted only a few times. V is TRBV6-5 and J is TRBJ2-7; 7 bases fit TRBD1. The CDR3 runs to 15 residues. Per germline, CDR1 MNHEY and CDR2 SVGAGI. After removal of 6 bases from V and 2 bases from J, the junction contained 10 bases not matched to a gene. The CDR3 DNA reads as TGTGCCAGCAGCAACCCGGGACAGATCACCTACGAGCAGTACTTC. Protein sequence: CASSNPGQITYEQYF.

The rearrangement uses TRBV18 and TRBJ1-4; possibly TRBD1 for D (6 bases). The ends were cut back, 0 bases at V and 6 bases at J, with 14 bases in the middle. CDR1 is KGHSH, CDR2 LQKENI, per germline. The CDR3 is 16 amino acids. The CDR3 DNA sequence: TGTGCCAGCTCACCACCCCAGGGGTTCCGGGATGAAAAACTGTTTTTT. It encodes CASSPPQGFRDEKLFF.

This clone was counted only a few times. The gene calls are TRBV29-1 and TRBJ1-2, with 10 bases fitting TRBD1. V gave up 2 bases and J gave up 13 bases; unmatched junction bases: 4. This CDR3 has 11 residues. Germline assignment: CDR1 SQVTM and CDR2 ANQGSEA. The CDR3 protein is CSVEKGQGPTF. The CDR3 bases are TGCAGCGTTGAAAAGGGACAGGGGCCCACCTTC.

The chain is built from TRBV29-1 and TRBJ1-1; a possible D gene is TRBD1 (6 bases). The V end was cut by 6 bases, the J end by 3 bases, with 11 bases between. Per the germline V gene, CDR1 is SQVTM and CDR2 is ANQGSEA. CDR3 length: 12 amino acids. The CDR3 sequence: CSVYRVDTEAFF. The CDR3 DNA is TGCAGCGTCTACAGGGTCGACACTGAAGCTTTCTTT.

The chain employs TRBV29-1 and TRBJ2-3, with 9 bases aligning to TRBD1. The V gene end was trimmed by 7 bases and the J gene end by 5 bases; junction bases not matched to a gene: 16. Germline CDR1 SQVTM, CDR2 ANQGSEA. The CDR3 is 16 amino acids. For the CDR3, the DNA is TGCAGCGCCCATAGCTCGTCTAGGACAGGGGAAGATACGCAGTATTTT. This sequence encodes CSAHSSSRTGEDTQYF.

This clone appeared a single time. The CDR3 sequence is CASGKGVEQFF. The CDR3 DNA reads TGTGCCTCCGGGAAGGGCGTTGAGCAGTTCTTC. The chain carries TRBV30 and TRBJ2-1, with a tentative D call TRBD2 (5 bases). The CDR3 totals 11 residues. The V gene lost 7 bases and the J gene lost 9 bases, with 13 bases spanning the gap. Germline V CDR1 and CDR2: GTSNPN, SVGIG (reference sequence).

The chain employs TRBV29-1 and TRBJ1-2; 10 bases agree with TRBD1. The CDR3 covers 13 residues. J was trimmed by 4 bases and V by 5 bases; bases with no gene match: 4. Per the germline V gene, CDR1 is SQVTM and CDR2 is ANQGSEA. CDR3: CSVLTGGIYGYTF. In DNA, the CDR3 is TGCAGCGTTCTGACAGGGGGCATCTATGGCTACACCTTC.

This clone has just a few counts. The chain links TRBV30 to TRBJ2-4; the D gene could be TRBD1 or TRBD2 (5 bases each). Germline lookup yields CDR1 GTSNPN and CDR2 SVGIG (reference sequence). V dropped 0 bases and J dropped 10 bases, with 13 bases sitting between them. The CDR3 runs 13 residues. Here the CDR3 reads CAWSVLQGGIQYF. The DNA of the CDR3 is TGTGCCTGGAGTGTACTGCAGGGCGGGATTCAGTACTTC.

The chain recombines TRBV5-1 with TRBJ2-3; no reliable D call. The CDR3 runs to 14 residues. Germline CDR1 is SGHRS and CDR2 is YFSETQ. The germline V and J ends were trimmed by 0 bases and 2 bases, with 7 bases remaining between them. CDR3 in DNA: TGCGCCAGCAGCTTGGGCCAGTTCACAGATACGCAGTATTTT. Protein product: CASSLGQFTDTQYF.

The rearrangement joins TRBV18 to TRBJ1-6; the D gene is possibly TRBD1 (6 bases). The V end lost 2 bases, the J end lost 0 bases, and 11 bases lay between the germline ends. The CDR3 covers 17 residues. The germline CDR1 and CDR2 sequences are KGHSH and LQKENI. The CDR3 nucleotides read TGTGCCAGCTCACCAAACAGGGCTAGCTCCTATAATTCACCCCTCCACTTT. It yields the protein CASSPNRASSYNSPLHF.

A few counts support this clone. The CDR3 region is CAIRLAGKETQYF. The DNA of the CDR3 is TGTGCCATCAGGCTCGCAGGGAAAGAGACCCAGTACTTC. The chain is built from TRBV10-3 and TRBJ2-5; a weak D match, TRBD1 (5 bases). With 6 bases removed from V and 3 bases from J, the gap between germline ends came to 11 bases. The germline CDR1 and CDR2 sequences are ENHRY and SYGVKD. This CDR3 has 13 amino acids.

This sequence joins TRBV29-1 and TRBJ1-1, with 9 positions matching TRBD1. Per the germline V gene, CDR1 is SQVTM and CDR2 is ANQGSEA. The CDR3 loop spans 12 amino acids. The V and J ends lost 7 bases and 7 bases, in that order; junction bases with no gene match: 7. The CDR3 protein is CSADRGQGEAFF. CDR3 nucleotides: TGCAGCGCCGACAGGGGACAGGGTGAAGCTTTCTTT.

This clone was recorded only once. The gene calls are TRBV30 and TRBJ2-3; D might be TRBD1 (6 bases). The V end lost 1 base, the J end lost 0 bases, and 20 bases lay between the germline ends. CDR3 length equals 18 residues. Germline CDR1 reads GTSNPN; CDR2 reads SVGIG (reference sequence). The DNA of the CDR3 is TGTGCCTGGAGTGCCCGGACAGATATCACCGGTAGCACAGATACGCAGTATTTT. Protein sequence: CAWSARTDITGSTDTQYF.

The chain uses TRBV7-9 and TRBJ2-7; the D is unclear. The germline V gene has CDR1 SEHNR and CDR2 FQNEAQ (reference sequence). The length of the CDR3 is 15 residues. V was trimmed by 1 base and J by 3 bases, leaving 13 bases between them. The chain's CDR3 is CASSLGSGLDYEQYF. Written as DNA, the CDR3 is TGTGCCAGCAGCTTAGGGTCAGGTCTAGACTACGAGCAGTACTTC.

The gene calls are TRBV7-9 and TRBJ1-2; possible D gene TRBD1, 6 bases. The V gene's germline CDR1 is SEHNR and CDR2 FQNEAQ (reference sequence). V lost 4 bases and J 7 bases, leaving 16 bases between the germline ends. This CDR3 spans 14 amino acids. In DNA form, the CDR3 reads TGTGCCAGCAGCTCATTGGGGGCAGGGTTTGGCTACACCTTC. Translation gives CASSSLGAGFGYTF.